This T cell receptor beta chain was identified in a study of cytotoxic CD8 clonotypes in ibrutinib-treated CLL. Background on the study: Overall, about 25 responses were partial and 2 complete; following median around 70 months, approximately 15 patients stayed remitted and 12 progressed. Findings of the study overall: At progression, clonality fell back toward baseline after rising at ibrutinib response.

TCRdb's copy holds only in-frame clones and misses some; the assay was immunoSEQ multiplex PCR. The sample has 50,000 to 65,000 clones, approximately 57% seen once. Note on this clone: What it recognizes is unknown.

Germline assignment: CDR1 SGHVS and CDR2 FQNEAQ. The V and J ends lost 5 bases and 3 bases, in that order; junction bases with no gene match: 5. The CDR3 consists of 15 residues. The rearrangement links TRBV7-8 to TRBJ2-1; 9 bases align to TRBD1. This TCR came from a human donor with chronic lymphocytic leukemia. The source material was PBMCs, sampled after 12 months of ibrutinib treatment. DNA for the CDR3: TGTGCCAGCAGCACACAGGGGGCTTTCTACAATGAGCAGTTCTTC. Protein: CASSTQGAFYNEQFF.